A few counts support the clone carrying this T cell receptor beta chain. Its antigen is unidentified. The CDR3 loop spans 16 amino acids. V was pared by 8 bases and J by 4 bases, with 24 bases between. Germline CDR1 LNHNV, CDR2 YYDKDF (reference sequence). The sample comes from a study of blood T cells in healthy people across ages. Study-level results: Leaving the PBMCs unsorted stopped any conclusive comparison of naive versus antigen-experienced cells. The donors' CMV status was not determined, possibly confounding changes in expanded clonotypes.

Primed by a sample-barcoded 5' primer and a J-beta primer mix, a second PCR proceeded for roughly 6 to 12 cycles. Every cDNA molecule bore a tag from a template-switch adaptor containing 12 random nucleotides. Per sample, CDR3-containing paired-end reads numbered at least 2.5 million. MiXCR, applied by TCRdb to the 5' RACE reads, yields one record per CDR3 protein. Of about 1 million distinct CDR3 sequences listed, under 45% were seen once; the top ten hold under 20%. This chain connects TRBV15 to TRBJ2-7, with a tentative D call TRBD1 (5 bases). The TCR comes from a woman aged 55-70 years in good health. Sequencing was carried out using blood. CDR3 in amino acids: CATASPDTPLKYEQYF. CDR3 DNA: TGTGCCACCGCATCCCCGGACACCCCTCTTAAGTACGAGCAGTACTTC.